This TCR beta chain emerged from a study of control samples from healthy donors and cancer patients. Sequenced by immunoSEQ multiplex PCR; TCRdb stores in-frame clones only, minus some. The sample shows 190,000 or so clones, just under 95% of them seen only once. Germline V lookup: CDR1 MNHEY, CDR2 SVGAGI. Trimming took 5 bases from V and 4 from J; bases not matched to a gene: 3. The CDR3 has 13 amino acids. The sequence was obtained from a man between 18 and 29 years old in good health. Sequencing was performed on blood. The genes are TRBV6-5 and TRBJ2-3; 7 bases agree with TRBD1. The CDR3 DNA is TGTGCCAGCAGTATAGGACAGGCAGATACGCAGTATTTT. This sequence encodes CASSIGQADTQYF.